This T cell receptor (beta chain) was identified during a study of cytomegalovirus exposure and HLA in healthy donors. Notes on the study in general: There were some public TCRs occurring in many donors, but most TCR sequences were rare.

Assay: immunoSEQ multiplex PCR; the TCRdb copy retains only in-frame clones and omits some. Among 150,000 to 200,000 clones listed, about 90% were seen once. On this clone itself: What it binds is not known.

The CDR3 contains 16 residues. The V and J ends lost 4 bases and 6 bases, in that order; junction bases with no gene match: 4. CDR1 and CDR2 (germline): MDHEN, SYDVKM. This TCR was sampled from a woman younger than 45 in good health and CMV-seronegative. The chain uses TRBV28 and TRBJ2-2; 14 nucleotides agree with TRBD2. Material: PBMCs. The CDR3 nucleotides read TGTGCCAGCAGTTCCGGACTAGCGGGAGGCGCCGGGGAGCTGTTTTTT. Protein sequence: CASSSGLAGGAGELFF.